A single sample gave rise to the 12 T cell receptor beta chains below, sequenced in a study of T cell responses to AZD1222 COVID-19 vaccine. Generated by immunoSEQ multiplex PCR, the TCRdb table keeps only in-frame clones and is missing some. The table records about 140,000 clones, roughly 90% of them present only once. Sequences were derived from peripheral blood, sampled on day 0 of AZD1222 vaccination. The receptor source for this set is an adult in good health.

The V gene is TRBV3-1 (or the pseudogene TRBV3-2), the J gene TRBJ1-5; D is uncertain. Germline values: CDR1 LGHDT, CDR2 YNNKEL (reference sequence). V was pared by 5 bases and J by 2 bases, with 4 bases between. The CDR3 runs 12 residues. As DNA, the CDR3 is TGTGCCAGCAGCAGGGGCAATCAGCCCCAGCATTTT. Amino acid sequence: CASSRGNQPQHF.

The V call is TRBV4-3, the J call TRBJ2-2; D is perhaps TRBD1 (5 bases). The germline CDR1 and CDR2 sequences are LGHNA and YSLEER. The CDR3 length is 17 residues. V was cut by 2 bases and J by 0 bases, with 13 bases left in between. The DNA for the CDR3 is TGCGCCAGCAGCCAATTCAGGGATGTGGCGAACACCGGGGAGCTGTTTTTT. It yields the protein CASSQFRDVANTGELFF.

This chain connects TRBV11-2 to TRBJ2-6, with D possibly TRBD1 on 6 matching bases. Germline CDR1 reads SGHAT; CDR2 reads FQNNGV. V was trimmed by 4 bases and J by 0 bases, leaving 19 bases between them. The CDR3 spans 19 residues. The CDR3 DNA reads as TGTGCCAGCAGCTCGATAACCCGGCTCAGGGGCTCTGGGGCCAACGTCCTGACTTTC. This encodes CASSSITRLRGSGANVLTF.

The V gene is TRBV5-1, the J gene TRBJ1-3; D gene unclear. From germline, CDR1 is SGHRS and CDR2 YFSETQ. CDR3 length equals 14 residues. Between the trimmed V and J ends, which lost 4 bases and 0 bases, there was a span of 8 bases. CDR3 nucleotide sequence: TGCGCCAGCAGCACGGATACCTCTGGAAACACCATATATTTT. This gives the protein CASSTDTSGNTIYF. Based on the CDR3 plus reference TRBV5-1 and TRBJ1-3, the full variable domain is KAGVTQTPRYLIKTRGQQVTLSCSPISGHRSVSWYQQTPGQGLQFLFEYFSETQRNKGNFPGRFSGRQFSNSRSEMNVSTLELGDSALYLCASSTDTSGNTIYFGEGSWLTVV.

The rearrangement links TRBV7-6 to TRBJ2-2; possibly TRBD1 or TRBD2 for D (5 bases each). Trimming stripped 3 bases from V and 6 bases from J, with 20 bases between. The CDR3 is 17 amino acids. The germline CDR1 and CDR2 sequences are SGHVS and FNYEAQ. CDR3 nucleotide sequence: TGTGCCAGCAGCTTCCCGGGACCTGACCCGTCACCCGGGGAGCTGTTTTTT. Amino acid sequence: CASSFPGPDPSPGELFF.

This chain uses TRBV5-1 with TRBJ1-2, with 8 bases fitting TRBD1. Trimming took 0 bases from V and 8 from J; bases not matched to a gene: 6. The CDR3 is 14 amino acids. CDR1 and CDR2 from the germline V gene are SGHRS and YFSETQ. Here the CDR3 DNA reads TGCGCCAGCAGCTTGGCCGGACAGGGTGAAGGCTACACCTTC. It codes for CASSLAGQGEGYTF.

This chain connects TRBV30 to TRBJ1-3; 7 bases fit TRBD1. V shed 5 bases, J shed 2 bases, and the junction held 9 bases outside the gene matches. CDR3 length: 15 amino acids. CDR1 is GTSNPN, CDR2 SVGIG, per germline (reference sequence). The CDR3 sequence: CAWQRGGTAGNTIYF. CDR3 in DNA: TGTGCCTGGCAAAGGGGTGGGACAGCTGGAAACACCATATATTTT.

This rearrangement joins TRBV7-3 to TRBJ2-2; 7 bases are a match to TRBD2. CDR3 length: 12 amino acids. V lost 8 bases and J lost 5; bases outside the gene matches: 2. Germline CDR1 is SGHTA and CDR2 is FQGTGA. The CDR3 nucleotides read TGTGCCAGCGGCGGGAGAACCGGGGAGCTGTTTTTT. This translates into CASGGRTGELFF. Full variable domain (missing parts from reference TRBV7-3 and TRBJ2-2): GAGVSQTPSNKVTEKGKYVELRCDPISGHTALYWYRQSLGQGPEFLIYFQGTGAADDSGLPNDRFFAVRPEGSVSTLKIQRTERGDSAVYLCASGGRTGELFFGEGSRLTVL.

The chain combines TRBV7-8 with TRBJ1-4; D unresolved. Trimming shortened V by 0 bases and J by 6 bases, and 8 bases separated the two germline ends. This CDR3 is 14 amino acids long. Germline V lookup: CDR1 SGHVS, CDR2 FQNEAQ. This CDR3 reads CASSLAMGYEKLFF. For the CDR3, the DNA is TGTGCCAGCAGCTTAGCGATGGGATATGAAAAACTGTTTTTT.

The J gene is TRBJ2-5, the V gene TRBV11-2; D not resolved. V was cut by 5 bases and J by 2 bases, with 15 bases left in between. This CDR3 is built from 15 residues. CDR1 and CDR2 (germline): SGHAT, FQNNGV. CDR3 amino acids: CASSALGSAQETQYF. CDR3 bases: TGTGCCAGCAGCGCCCTGGGGTCCGCTCAAGAGACCCAGTACTTC.

The chain has TRBV4-3 and TRBJ2-3; 8 bases map to TRBD1. After removal of 7 bases from V and 5 bases from J, the junction contained 5 bases not matched to a gene. The CDR3 consists of 13 residues. In germline, CDR1 is LGHNA, CDR2 YSLEER. The CDR3 loop is CASNRGAGDTQYF. CDR3 in DNA: TGCGCCAGCAACAGGGGGGCGGGAGATACGCAGTATTTT.

This rearrangement joins TRBV7-8 to TRBJ1-5, with D possibly being TRBD1 (6 bases). The CDR3 sequence is 17 residues long. V was shortened by 6 bases and J by 0 bases, with 18 bases between the two germline ends. Germline V CDR1 and CDR2: SGHVS, FQNEAQ. CDR3 region: CASSGRDTPYSNQPQHF. For the CDR3, the DNA is TGTGCCAGCAGTGGCCGGGACACGCCTTATAGCAATCAGCCCCAGCATTTT.